Sequencing of this T cell receptor (beta chain) was carried out in a study of T cell responses to AZD1222 COVID-19 vaccine. General observations from the study: Reportedly, close to half of spike-specific TCRs are directed against unmutated variant regions.

Regarding this clone: Its specificity is unknown.

The germline V gene encodes CDR1 LGHNT and CDR2 FRNRAP. The CDR3 runs 12 residues. With 6 bases clipped from V and 11 bases from J, the junction kept 5 bases outside the gene matches. Assay used: immunoSEQ multiplex PCR; TCRdb lists only in-frame clones, some missing. The table lists 150,000 to 200,000 clones, 80% to 95% of them singletons, with about 1.7% in the top ten. This TCR was sampled from an adult who received the AZD1222 COVID-19 vaccine. The chain joins TRBV12-5 to TRBJ1-4; 8 bases fit TRBD1. Sequences were derived from peripheral blood, sampled 28 days after the second AZD1222 dose. The chain's CDR3 is CASGPGGGKLFF. In DNA form, the CDR3 reads TGTGCTAGTGGCCCAGGGGGCGGGAAACTGTTTTTT. Together with reference TRBV12-5 and TRBJ1-4, the CDR3 gives the full variable domain: DARVTQTPRHKVTEMGQEVTMRCQPILGHNTVFWYRQTMMQGLELLAYFRNRAPLDDSGMPKDRFSAEMPDATLATLKIQPSEPRDSAVYFCASGPGGGKLFFGSGTQLSVL.